Below, 7 T cell receptor beta chains from the same sample are listed, as sequenced in a study of T cells in Graves' hyperthyroidism and ophthalmopathy. Regions amplified from RNA transcripts were the TCR beta CDR3 regions. HTBI primers were the set used in a first-round RT-PCR of the TCR CDR3. TCRdb fed the multiplex PCR reads into MiXCR, producing one record per CDR3 protein. Found here are around 570,000 distinct CDR3 sequences, 15% to 20% of them singletons; the top ten hold 45% to 50%. Sequenced sample: blood. The source is a man aged 40-50 years with Graves' ophthalmopathy.

The chain recombines TRBV6-1 with TRBJ1-6; the D is unclear. V lost 3 bases and J lost 7, with 10 bases in between. In germline, CDR1 is MNHNS, CDR2 SASEGT. There are 14 residues in the CDR3. Written as DNA, the CDR3 is TGTGCCAGCAGTGAGGTGGCCGAGAATTCACCCCTCCACTTT. Translated: CASSEVAENSPLHF.

Notes on this clonotype: One base away lies a much larger clone, so this may be a sequencing read error. It is likely a read error, because the conserved phenylalanine at the end of the CDR3 is missing. This chain joins TRBV2 and TRBJ1-5; a possible D gene is TRBD1 (6 bases). Germline V gene lookup returns CDR1 SNHLY and CDR2 FYNNEI. Trimming stripped 2 bases from V and 3 bases from J, with 11 bases between. The length of the CDR3 is 15 residues. Here the CDR3 DNA reads TGTGCCAGCAGTGAACAGGGGTGGTCCAATCAGCCCCAGCATCTT. Translating it yields CASSEQGWSNQPQHL.

This chain uses TRBV5-1 with TRBJ2-5; 11 bases map to TRBD2. This CDR3 region has 15 residues. V lost 0 bases to trimming and J lost 4 bases; unmatched junction nucleotides: 2. Per germline, CDR1 SGHRS and CDR2 YFSETQ. Here the CDR3 DNA reads TGCGCCAGCAGCTTGGTTCTAGCGGGAGGAGAGACCCAGTACTTC. Its translation is CASSLVLAGGETQYF.

The V and J genes are TRBV7-9 and TRBJ2-5, with 8 bases that match TRBD1. The V gene's germline CDR1 is SEHNR and CDR2 FQNEAQ (reference sequence). V shed 1 base and J 5 bases; nucleotides not matched to a gene: 6. CDR3 length equals 15 residues. The CDR3 spells CASSLGAGGDETQYF. CDR3 DNA: TGTGCCAGCAGCTTAGGGGCAGGGGGCGACGAGACCCAGTACTTC.

The sample holds many counts of this clonotype. This chain joins TRBV18 and TRBJ1-1; 7 bases line up with TRBD1. Germline V gene data show CDR1 as KGHSH and CDR2 as LQKENI. V lost 6 bases, J lost 1 base, and 5 bases stayed unmatched. The CDR3 has 14 amino acids. CDR3 bases: TGTGCCAGCTCCACGACAGGGACGAACACTGAAGCTTTCTTT. Translation: CASSTTGTNTEAFF.

This chain connects TRBV27 to TRBJ2-7, with D uncertain. This CDR3 is built from 13 residues. CDR1 and CDR2 from the germline V gene are MNHEY and SMNVEV (reference sequence). The V end lost 6 bases, the J end lost 2 bases, and 11 bases lay between the germline ends. Here the CDR3 DNA reads TGTGCCAGCAGAGGCCTAGGGACCTACGAGCAGTACTTC. Protein product: CASRGLGTYEQYF.

The chain recombines TRBV4-2 with TRBJ1-2, with 12 bases fitting TRBD1. Per germline, CDR1 LGHNA and CDR2 YNFKEQ. The junction had 6 bases not matched to a gene; V was cut back by 2 bases and J by 8 bases. The CDR3 consists of 15 residues. The CDR3 DNA is TGTGCCAGCAGCCAAACGGGACAGGGGGCCGGCGGCTACACCTTC. Its translation is CASSQTGQGAGGYTF.